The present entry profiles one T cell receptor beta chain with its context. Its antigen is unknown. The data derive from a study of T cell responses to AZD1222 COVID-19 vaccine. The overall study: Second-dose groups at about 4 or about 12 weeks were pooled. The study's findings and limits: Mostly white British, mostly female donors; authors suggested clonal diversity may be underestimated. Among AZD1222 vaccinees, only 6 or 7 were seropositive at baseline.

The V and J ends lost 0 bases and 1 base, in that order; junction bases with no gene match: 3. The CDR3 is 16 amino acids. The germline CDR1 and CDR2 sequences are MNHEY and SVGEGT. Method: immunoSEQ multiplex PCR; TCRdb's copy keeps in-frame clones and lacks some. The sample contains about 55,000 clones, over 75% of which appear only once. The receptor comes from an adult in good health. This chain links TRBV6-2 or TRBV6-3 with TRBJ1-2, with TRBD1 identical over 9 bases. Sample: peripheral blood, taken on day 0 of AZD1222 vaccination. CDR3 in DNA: TGTGCCAGCAGTTACTCCGGGACAGGGTTTAACTATGGCTACACCTTC. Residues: CASSYSGTGFNYGYTF.